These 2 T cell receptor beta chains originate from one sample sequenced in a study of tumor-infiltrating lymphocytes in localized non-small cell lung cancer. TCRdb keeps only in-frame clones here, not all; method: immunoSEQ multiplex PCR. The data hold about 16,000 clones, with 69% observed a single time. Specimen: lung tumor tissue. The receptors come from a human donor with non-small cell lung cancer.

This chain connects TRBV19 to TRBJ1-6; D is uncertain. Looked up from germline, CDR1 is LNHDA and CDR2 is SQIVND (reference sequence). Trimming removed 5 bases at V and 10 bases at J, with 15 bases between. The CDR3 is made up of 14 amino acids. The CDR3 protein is CASSQDFVRSPLHF. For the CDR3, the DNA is TGTGCCAGTAGTCAAGACTTCGTGCGATCACCCCTCCACTTT.

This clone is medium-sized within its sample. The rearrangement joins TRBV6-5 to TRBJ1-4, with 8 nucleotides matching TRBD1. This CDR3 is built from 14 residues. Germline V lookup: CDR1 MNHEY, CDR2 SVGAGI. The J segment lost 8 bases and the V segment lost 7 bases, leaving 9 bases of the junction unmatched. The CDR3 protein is CASKRQGLTEKLFF. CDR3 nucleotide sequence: TGTGCCAGCAAAAGACAGGGGTTAACGGAAAAACTGTTTTTT.